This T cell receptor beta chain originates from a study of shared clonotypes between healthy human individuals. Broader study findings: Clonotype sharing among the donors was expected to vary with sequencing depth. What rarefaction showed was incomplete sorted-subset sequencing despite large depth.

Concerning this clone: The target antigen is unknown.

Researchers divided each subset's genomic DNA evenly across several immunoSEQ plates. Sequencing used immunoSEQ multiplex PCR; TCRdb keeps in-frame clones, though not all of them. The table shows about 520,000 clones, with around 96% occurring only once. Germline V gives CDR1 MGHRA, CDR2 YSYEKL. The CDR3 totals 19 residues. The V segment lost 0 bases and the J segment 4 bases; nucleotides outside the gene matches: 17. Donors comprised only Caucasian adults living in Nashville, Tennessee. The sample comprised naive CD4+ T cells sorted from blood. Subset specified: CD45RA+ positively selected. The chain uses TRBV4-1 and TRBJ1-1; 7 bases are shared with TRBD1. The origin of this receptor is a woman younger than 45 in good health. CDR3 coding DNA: TGCGCCAGCAGCCAAGATTTTGGGGACAGCGTCCCCTTGGGCACTGAAGCTTTCTTT. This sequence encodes CASSQDFGDSVPLGTEAFF.